What follows is one T cell receptor (beta chain) and its context. In the study's own analysis: Nucleated cell number was recorded as an estimate derived from reference gene primer amplification. Sequencing was performed with immunoSEQ multiplex PCR; in TCRdb, only in-frame clones are kept and a portion is missing. The V and J calls and clone size are taken from that table; D and trimming were inferred from the DNA. The data show roughly 160,000 clones, with approximately 84% seen just once and around 2.9% held by the top ten. This specimen belongs to a study of blood T cell repertoires in COVID-19. Whole-study context: The origin of the acute and convalescent COVID-19 samples was the United States, Italy and Spain.

Patients at the Seattle site were enrolled during active infection and followed longitudinally. V was clipped by 5 bases and J by 4 bases; unmatched bases: 3. Germline-derived CDR1 and CDR2 are SNHLY and FYNNEI. The CDR3 runs 14 residues. The source of this sequence is a woman of 80 years or more with COVID-19, enrolled during active disease. This chain connects TRBV2 to TRBJ2-1; 9 positions agree with TRBD1. The sequenced sample was peripheral blood. The CDR3 spells CASSWDRAYNEQFF. CDR3 bases: TGTGCCAGCAGTTGGGACAGGGCGTACAATGAGCAGTTCTTC.